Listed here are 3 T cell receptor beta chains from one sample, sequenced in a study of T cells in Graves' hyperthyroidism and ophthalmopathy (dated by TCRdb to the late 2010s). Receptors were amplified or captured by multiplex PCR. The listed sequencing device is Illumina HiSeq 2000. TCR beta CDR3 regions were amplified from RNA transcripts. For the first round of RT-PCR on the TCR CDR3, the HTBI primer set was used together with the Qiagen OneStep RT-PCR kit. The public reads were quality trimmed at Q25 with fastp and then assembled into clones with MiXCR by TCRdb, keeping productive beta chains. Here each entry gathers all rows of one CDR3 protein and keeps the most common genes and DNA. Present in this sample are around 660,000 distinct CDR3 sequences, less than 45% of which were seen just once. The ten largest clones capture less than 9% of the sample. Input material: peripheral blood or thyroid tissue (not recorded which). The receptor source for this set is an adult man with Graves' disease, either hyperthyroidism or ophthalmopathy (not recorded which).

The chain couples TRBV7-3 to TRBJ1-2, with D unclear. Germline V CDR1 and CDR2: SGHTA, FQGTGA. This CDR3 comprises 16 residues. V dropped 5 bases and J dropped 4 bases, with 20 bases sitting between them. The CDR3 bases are TGTGCCAGCAGCCCCCCCCTTTTATCAGGCCTCTATGGCTACACCTTC. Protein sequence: CASSPPLLSGLYGYTF.

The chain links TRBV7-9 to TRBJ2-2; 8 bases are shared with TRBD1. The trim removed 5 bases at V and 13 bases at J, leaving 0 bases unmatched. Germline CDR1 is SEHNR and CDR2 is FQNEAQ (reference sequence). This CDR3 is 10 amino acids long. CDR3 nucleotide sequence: TGTGCCAGCAGCGGACAGGGGCTGTTTTTT. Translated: CASSGQGLFF.

The CDR3 reads CAISESAYRENTEAFF. The CDR3 nucleotides are TGTGCCATCAGTGAGTCGGCCTACAGGGAGAACACTGAAGCTTTCTTT. This chain connects TRBV10-3 to TRBJ1-1, with a tentative D call TRBD1 (6 bases). The CDR3 is 16 amino acids. V dropped 0 bases and J dropped 1 base, with 12 bases sitting between them. Germline V gene sequence: CDR1 ENHRY, CDR2 SYGVKD.